This entry is about one T cell receptor beta chain. Data came from immunoSEQ multiplex PCR; TCRdb stores just in-frame clones and leaves some out. The profile shows more than 2 million clones, around 96% of them singletons. This sample was taken from a study of shared clonotypes between healthy human individuals. The germline V gene has CDR1 MGHRA and CDR2 YSYEKL. Trimming removed 4 bases from V and 0 bases from J, with 12 bases in between. The CDR3 runs 15 residues. CD8 cells regarded as naive lacked CD45RO, were positively chosen for CCR7, and omitted terminally differentiated effector memory CD45RA+ cells. Nashville, Tennessee was home to all donors, who were Caucasian adults.

The chain carries TRBV4-1 and TRBJ1-1; possible D gene TRBD1, 6 bases. This TCR came from a man younger than 30 in good health. Input material: naive CD8+ T cells sorted from blood. The CDR3 spells CASSPGQLMNTEAFF. Written as DNA, the CDR3 is TGCGCCAGCAGCCCTGGACAGCTTATGAACACTGAAGCTTTCTTT.